A single sample is the source of the 14 T cell receptor beta chains below, sequenced in a study of T cell responses to AZD1222 COVID-19 vaccine. TCRdb's copy holds only in-frame clones and misses some; the assay was immunoSEQ multiplex PCR. This table has 100,000 to 150,000 clones, 91% appearing once. The specimen was peripheral blood, collected 28 days after the second AZD1222 dose. The receptors were gathered from an adult who received the AZD1222 COVID-19 vaccine.

This chain connects TRBV5-5 to TRBJ1-4; D unclear. The CDR3 covers 16 residues. Trimming removed 4 bases from V and 7 bases from J, with 20 bases in between. Germline assignment: CDR1 SGHKS and CDR2 YYEKEE (reference sequence). CDR3 amino acids: CASSPMVDSDAEKLFF. In DNA form, the CDR3 reads TGTGCCAGCAGCCCAATGGTGGACTCGGACGCTGAAAAACTGTTTTTT.

The chain joins TRBV19 to TRBJ1-3, with 7 bases aligning to TRBD1. From germline, CDR1 is LNHDA and CDR2 SQIVND (reference sequence). J gave up 0 bases and V 7 bases, and 6 bases lay outside the gene matches. This CDR3 region has 15 residues. The chain's CDR3 is CASTRQGVSGNTIYF. The CDR3 coding sequence is TGTGCCAGTACTCGACAGGGCGTCTCTGGAAACACCATATATTTT.

This rearrangement joins TRBV7-9 to TRBJ2-7, with D uncertain. V was pared by 1 base and J by 7 bases, with 8 bases between. This CDR3 spans 12 amino acids. Germline lookup yields CDR1 SEHNR and CDR2 FQNEAQ (reference sequence). CDR3 region: CASSLDQEEQYV. The CDR3 DNA sequence: TGTGCCAGCAGCTTAGACCAGGAAGAGCAGTACGTC.

CDR3 nucleotide sequence: TGTGCCAGCAGCACCGCAATAGAGCAGTTCTTC. Translating it yields CASSTAIEQFF. The chain recombines TRBV6-6 with TRBJ2-1; D unresolved. The V gene's germline CDR1 is MNHNY and CDR2 SVGAGI (reference sequence). The CDR3 is 11 amino acids. V lost 6 bases to trimming and J lost 10 bases, with 10 bases between them.

The chain uses TRBV19 and TRBJ1-1; D gene unclear. Germline CDR1 LNHDA, CDR2 SQIVND (reference sequence). The length of the CDR3 is 14 residues. V was cut by 6 bases and J by 3 bases, with 14 bases left in between. This CDR3 reads CASSREREYTEAFF. CDR3 nucleotides: TGTGCCAGTAGCCGGGAGAGAGAATACACTGAAGCTTTCTTT. The complete variable domain, with remaining parts taken from reference TRBV19 and TRBJ1-1, reads DGGITQSPKYLFRKEGQNVTLSCEQNLNHDAMYWYRQDPGQGLRLIYYSQIVNDFQKGDIAEGYSVSREKKESFPLTVTSAQKNPTAFYLCASSREREYTEAFFGQGTRLTVV.

This clone was detected only once. V and J are TRBV11-3 and TRBJ2-2; D is unresolved. The germline CDR1 and CDR2 sequences are SGHNT and YENEEA. The CDR3 is 18 residues long. Trimming removed 5 bases from V and 5 bases from J, with 24 bases in between. CDR3 bases: TGTGCCAGCAGCCCTTGGGCAATCCAGCGCCCGTGGACCGGGGAGCTGTTTTTT. Translated, it gives CASSPWAIQRPWTGELFF.

This sequence joins TRBV5-8 and TRBJ1-1; D is unresolved. Germline lookup yields CDR1 SGHTS and CDR2 YDEGEE. The length of the CDR3 is 13 residues. V was clipped by 1 base and J by 7 bases, with 11 bases between them. DNA of the CDR3: TGTGCCAGCAGCTTGCGGACCCAATATGAAGCTTTCTTT. Translating gives CASSLRTQYEAFF. Looking up the rest from reference TRBV5-8 and TRBJ1-1 gives the full variable domain: EAGVTQSPTHLIKTRGQQATLRCSPISGHTSVYWYQQALGLGLQFLLWYDEGEERNRGNFPPRFSGRQFPNYSSELNVNALELEDSALYLCASSLRTQYEAFFGQGTRLTVV.

The chain links TRBV19 to TRBJ1-6; D uncertain. The CDR3 extends over 14 amino acids. Germline V gives CDR1 LNHDA, CDR2 SQIVND (reference sequence). Trimming cost V 5 bases and J 7 bases, with 12 bases left between them. The CDR3 region has the DNA TGTGCCAGTAGTGGCAGGACGGAGAATTCACCCCTCCACTTT. This encodes CASSGRTENSPLHF.

The genes are TRBV29-1 and TRBJ1-2, with a tentative D call TRBD1 (6 bases). Trimming stripped 7 bases from V and 1 base from J, with 16 bases between. Looked up from germline, CDR1 is SQVTM and CDR2 is ANQGSEA. The CDR3 covers 14 residues. The CDR3 region has the DNA TGCAGCGCCAGAGGGGGGGGAGGTAACTATGGCTACACCTTC. It specifies CSARGGGGNYGYTF.

The chain carries TRBV7-2 and TRBJ1-1; D is unresolved. Trimming stripped 1 base from V and 10 bases from J, with 7 bases between. Germline V lookup: CDR1 SGHTA, CDR2 FQGNSA. This CDR3 comprises 11 residues. The CDR3: CASSLGLRAFF. CDR3 DNA sequence: TGTGCCAGCAGCTTAGGGTTGCGAGCTTTCTTT.

The V call is TRBV12-5, the J call TRBJ1-4; no reliable D call. CDR1 is LGHNT and CDR2 is FRNRAP in the germline V gene. V was clipped by 0 bases and J by 8 bases, with 7 bases between them. The CDR3 covers 13 residues. The CDR3 DNA sequence: TGTGCTAGTGGTTTGGTAGTGGGCGAAAAACTGTTTTTT. This codes for CASGLVVGEKLFF.

The CDR3 spells CASSLVQGEKLFF. Written as DNA, the CDR3 is TGCGCCAGCAGCCTCGTCCAGGGGGAAAAACTGTTTTTT. The chain joins TRBV4-3 to TRBJ1-4, with D perhaps matching TRBD1 (6 bases). V was pared by 4 bases and J by 8 bases, with 11 bases between. This CDR3 comprises 13 residues. The V gene's germline CDR1 is LGHNA and CDR2 YSLEER.

The gene calls are TRBV5-1 and TRBJ1-4; 8 positions agree with TRBD1. Germline V lookup: CDR1 SGHRS, CDR2 YFSETQ. Trimming at V came to 0 bases and at J to 3 bases, leaving 7 bases not matched to a gene. The CDR3 is 17 residues long. CDR3 sequence (DNA): TGCGCCAGCAGCTTGGGGGCAGGGGGCACAGCTAATGAAAAACTGTTTTTT. Translated, it gives CASSLGAGGTANEKLFF.

CDR3 sequence reads: CASATGLAGYNEQFF. The CDR3 DNA is TGCGCCAGCGCCACGGGACTAGCGGGGTACAATGAGCAGTTCTTC. The rearrangement links TRBV4-1 to TRBJ2-1; 13 bases map to TRBD2. Germline CDR1 reads MGHRA; CDR2 reads YSYEKL. The J segment lost 4 bases and the V segment lost 8 bases, leaving 5 bases of the junction unmatched. CDR3 length equals 15 residues.